One and the same sample provided the 14 T cell receptor beta chains below, sequenced in a study of T cells in localized non-small cell lung cancer (dated by TCRdb to 2019 to 2021). Library preparation employed the immunoSEQ multiplex PCR assay. In its TCRdb copy, this immuneACCESS table keeps in-frame sequences only and misses some clones. Where compared with another copy, unresolved V genes explain less than half of these, and the others have no known cause. Within this sample are about 41,000 clones, with around nine tenths of them counted one time only. Less than 3.5% of the sample rests with the top ten. The sample in question was peripheral blood, obtained before any cancer treatment. These receptors all come from a female donor aged 60 or older with stage I squamous cell lung carcinoma.

The rearrangement uses TRBV7-3 and TRBJ2-3, with D possibly being TRBD2 (6 bases). Germline V gene sequence: CDR1 SGHTA, CDR2 FQGTGA. The V end was cut by 1 base, the J end by 1 base, with 15 bases between. This CDR3 is built from 17 residues. CDR3 nucleotides: TGTGCCAGCAGCTTAAGAAGAAATCCTAGCGGCACAGATACGCAGTATTTT. Amino acid sequence: CASSLRRNPSGTDTQYF.

The rearrangement uses TRBV6-6 and TRBJ1-4; TRBD1 aligns across 7 bases. Germline loops: CDR1 MNHNY, CDR2 SVGAGI (reference sequence). V lost 6 bases to trimming and J lost 3 bases; unmatched junction nucleotides: 4. This CDR3 is 14 amino acids long. CDR3: CASRQGWANEKLFF. CDR3 in DNA: TGTGCCAGCAGACAGGGGTGGGCTAATGAAAAACTGTTTTTT.

As regards this clone: Relative to the germline gene, one junction end is altered; a read error may explain this. The DNA for the CDR3 is TGTGCTAGCAGCCCTAGTCTAAGGGGCAATGAGCAGTTCTTC. This gives the protein CASSPSLRGNEQFF. The chain links TRBV7-7 to TRBJ2-1; perhaps TRBD1 as D (5 bases). Germline CDR1 reads SSHAT; CDR2 reads FNYEAQ (reference sequence). This CDR3 region has 14 residues. Filled out from reference TRBV7-7 and TRBJ2-1, the complete variable domain reads GAGVSQSPRYKVTKRGQDVTLRCDPISSHATLYWYQQALGQGPEFLTYFNYEAQPDKSGLPSDRFSAERPEGSISTLTIQRTEQRDSAMYRCASSPSLRGNEQFFGPGTRLTVL.

This chain uses TRBV7-6 with TRBJ1-2; 8 bases fit TRBD1. The CDR3 has 13 residues. V was clipped by 6 bases and J by 6 bases; unmatched bases: 6. Looked up from germline, CDR1 is SGHVS and CDR2 is FNYEAQ. CDR3 bases: TGTGCCAGCAGTTATGGACAGGGTAATGGCTACACCTTC. Translation: CASSYGQGNGYTF.

In this sample, this clone turned up once. This chain connects TRBV18 to TRBJ2-7, with a tentative D call TRBD1 (5 bases). CDR1 is KGHSH and CDR2 is LQKENI in the germline V gene. V lost 3 bases and J 4 bases, leaving 16 bases between the germline ends. The length of the CDR3 is 15 residues. The CDR3 is CASSPQGYGSYEQYF. The DNA of the CDR3 is TGTGCCAGCTCACCCCAGGGTTACGGATCATACGAGCAGTACTTC.

The gene calls are TRBV7-3 and TRBJ2-1, with a possible D match to TRBD1 (6 bases). The V gene's germline CDR1 is SGHTA and CDR2 FQGTGA. The CDR3 is 13 amino acids. The germline V and J ends were trimmed by 4 bases and 7 bases, with 11 bases remaining between them. The CDR3 nucleotides read TGTGCCAGCAGCTGGGGACATAAAAATGAGCAGTTCTTC. Amino acid sequence: CASSWGHKNEQFF.

The J gene is TRBJ2-1, the V gene TRBV30; 14 nucleotides line up with TRBD2. The CDR3 runs to 16 residues. V dropped 3 bases and J dropped 10; count of bases not matched to a gene: 11. Germline V gene lookup returns CDR1 GTSNPN and CDR2 SVGIG (reference sequence). The CDR3 nucleotides read TGTGCCTGGAGGGGGACCGGGACTAGCGGGAGTGGAGAGCAGTTCTTC. It yields the protein CAWRGTGTSGSGEQFF.

The chain has TRBV11-2 and TRBJ2-2; the match to TRBD2 covers 9 bases. Germline-derived CDR1 and CDR2 are SGHAT and FQNNGV. V dropped 1 base and J dropped 7; count of bases not matched to a gene: 4. This CDR3 has 15 residues. The CDR3 DNA follows: TGTGCCAGCAGCTTAGCGGCGGGAGGGAACGGGGAGCTGTTTTTT. Protein product: CASSLAAGGNGELFF.

In this sample, this clone turned up once. This chain joins TRBV5-4 and TRBJ2-1; TRBD2 matches 7 bases. This CDR3 region has 18 residues. CDR1 SGHNT and CDR2 YYREEE come from the germline V gene (reference sequence). The V gene end was trimmed by 0 bases and the J gene end by 7 bases; junction bases not matched to a gene: 16. CDR3 DNA sequence: TGTGCCAGCAGCTTGGGTCCAGGGAGGACTAGTGTGGCTAATGAGCAGTTCTTC. This sequence encodes CASSLGPGRTSVANEQFF.

V usage is TRBV7-2 and J usage is TRBJ2-7; TRBD1 aligns across 8 bases. The V gene end was trimmed by 6 bases and the J gene end by 2 bases; junction bases not matched to a gene: 9. Germline-derived CDR1 and CDR2 are SGHTA and FQGNSA. This CDR3 comprises 15 residues. CDR3 residues: CASSYGTGLTYEQYF. CDR3 DNA: TGTGCCAGCAGTTACGGGACAGGTCTCACCTACGAGCAGTACTTC. Based on the CDR3 plus reference TRBV7-2 and TRBJ2-7, the full variable domain is GAGVSQSPSNKVTEKGKDVELRCDPISGHTALYWYRQSLGQGLEFLIYFQGNSAPDKSGLPSDRFSAERTGGSVSTLTIQRTQQEDSAVYLCASSYGTGLTYEQYFGPGTRLTVT.

Written as DNA, the CDR3 is TGTGCCAGCTCCCCCGGACTCGCCCGGAGGGGTGAGCAGTTCTTC. Translation: CASSPGLARRGEQFF. The rearrangement links TRBV18 to TRBJ2-1; D perhaps matches TRBD2 (6 bases). The germline V and J ends were trimmed by 6 bases and 9 bases, with 21 bases remaining between them. Germline CDR1 and CDR2: KGHSH and LQKENI. The CDR3 sequence is 15 residues long.

The chain recombines TRBV5-1 with TRBJ1-5, with 8 bases identical to TRBD1. Germline V gene sequence: CDR1 SGHRS, CDR2 YFSETQ. This CDR3 region has 17 residues. V was pared by 1 base and J by 1 base, with 7 bases of the junction left unmatched. The DNA for the CDR3 is TGCGCCAGCAGCTTGACGGACAGGGTGTTCAGCAATCAGCCCCAGCATTTT. Protein product: CASSLTDRVFSNQPQHF.

This rearrangement joins TRBV7-8 to TRBJ1-2; 10 nucleotides match TRBD1. Germline CDR1 reads SGHVS; CDR2 reads FQNEAQ. V lost 0 bases to trimming and J lost 8 bases; unmatched junction nucleotides: 12. The CDR3 runs to 17 residues. This CDR3 reads CASSLAYRGQGVGGYTF. Written as DNA, the CDR3 is TGTGCCAGCAGCTTAGCGTACCGAGGACAGGGGGTAGGCGGCTACACCTTC.

Only a few counts were recorded for this clone. The chain is built from TRBV5-1 and TRBJ2-1, with 14 bases lining up with TRBD2. Per the germline V gene, CDR1 is SGHRS and CDR2 is YFSETQ. The CDR3 length is 17 residues. With V trimmed by 2 bases and J by 9 bases, 10 bases remained unmatched. The CDR3 DNA follows: TGCGCCAGCAGCTTTCAGGGACTAGCGGGAGTAAGCGGTGAGCAGTTCTTC. Its translation is CASSFQGLAGVSGEQFF.